The clone carrying this TCR beta chain has a single count. Its antigen remains unknown. This record belongs to a study of memory CD4+ T cells and cytomegalovirus serostatus. Broader study findings: About 40% of the roughly 150 known CMV-associated TCRbeta sequences appeared in CD4+ memory. The CMV-associated TCR signature appears largely within the CD4+ memory repertoire.

V was trimmed by 3 bases and J by 5 bases, leaving 20 bases between them. The germline CDR1 and CDR2 sequences are SGHDT and YYEEEE. The CDR3 has 16 amino acids. Per the authors' pipeline: Out-of-frame sequences were removed, leaving a few million distinct TCRbeta sequences. Repertoires were generated with immunoSEQ multiplex PCR, while TCRdb's copy carries only in-frame clones and drops some. From that table come the V and J calls and clone size; the DNA was used to work out D and trimming. The sample lists tens of thousands of clones, less than 85% occurring once. The sort gate was single viable CD3+CD4+CD8-CD45RO+ cells for memory CD4+ T cells.

This sequence was found in an adult in good health and CMV-seronegative. Some clones in this sample may be carry-over from other donors' samples. The sequenced sample consisted of memory CD4+ T cells from blood. J is TRBJ1-2 and V is TRBV5-6, with a possible D match to TRBD1 (5 bases). In nucleotides, the CDR3 is TGTGCCAGCAGCTGGCGGATAGGCAGGGTTTCTTATGGCTACACCTTC. This codes for CASSWRIGRVSYGYTF.